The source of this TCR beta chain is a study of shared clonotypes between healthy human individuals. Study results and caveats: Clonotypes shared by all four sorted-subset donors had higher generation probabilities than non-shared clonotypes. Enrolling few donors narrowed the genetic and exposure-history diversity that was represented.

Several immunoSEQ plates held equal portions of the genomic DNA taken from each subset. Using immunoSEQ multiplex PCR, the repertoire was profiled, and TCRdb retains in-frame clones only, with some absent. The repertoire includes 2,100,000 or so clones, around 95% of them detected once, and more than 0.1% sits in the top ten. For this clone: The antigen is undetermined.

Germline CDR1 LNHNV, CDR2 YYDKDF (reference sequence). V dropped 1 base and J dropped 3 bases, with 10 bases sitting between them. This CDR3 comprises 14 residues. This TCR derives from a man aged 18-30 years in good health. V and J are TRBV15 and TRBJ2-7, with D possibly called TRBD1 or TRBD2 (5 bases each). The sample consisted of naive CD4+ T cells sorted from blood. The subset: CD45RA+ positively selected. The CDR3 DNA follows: TGTGCCACCAGCAGAGTTTCAGGGAGCTACGAGCAGTACTTC. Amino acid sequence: CATSRVSGSYEQYF. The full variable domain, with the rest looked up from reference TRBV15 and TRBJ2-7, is DAMVIQNPRYQVTQFGKPVTLSCSQTLNHNVMYWYQQKSSQAPKLLFHYYDKDFNNEADTPDNFQSRRPNTSFCFLDIRSPGLGDTAMYLCATSRVSGSYEQYFGPGTRLTVT.